These 8 T cell receptor beta chains came from one sample sequenced in a study of immune cell composition in non-small cell lung cancer. The assay was immunoSEQ multiplex PCR, and TCRdb's table has in-frame clones only and misses some. Here the sample spans 11,000 or so clones, 50% to 75% being singletons. The sample consisted of lung tumor tissue. Receptors were obtained from a human donor with non-small cell lung cancer.

This chain links TRBV4-1 with TRBJ1-3; 8 bases agree with TRBD1. Germline CDR1 and CDR2: MGHRA and YSYEKL. The junction had 8 bases not matched to a gene; V was cut back by 4 bases and J by 0 bases. The CDR3 is 17 amino acids. CDR3 in amino acids: CASSPGGLRNSGNTIYF. Written as DNA, the CDR3 is TGCGCCAGCAGCCCAGGGGGCCTAAGAAACTCTGGAAACACCATATATTTT.

This clone was seen a single time. The rearrangement links TRBV5-5 to TRBJ1-4; a weak D match, TRBD1 (5 bases). This CDR3 spans 14 amino acids. Germline CDR1 and CDR2: SGHKS and YYEKEE (reference sequence). Between the trimmed V and J ends, which lost 4 bases and 3 bases, there was a span of 10 bases. CDR3: CASSGGNSNEKLFF. As DNA, the CDR3 is TGTGCCAGCAGCGGGGGGAATTCTAATGAAAAACTGTTTTTT.

This clone was seen a single time. The chain uses TRBV28 and TRBJ2-7; D call uncertain. V gave up 3 bases and J gave up 3 bases, with 6 bases separating them. This CDR3 has 12 residues. The V gene's germline CDR1 is MDHEN and CDR2 SYDVKM. Here the CDR3 reads CASSFQNYEQYF. As DNA, the CDR3 is TGTGCCAGCAGTTTCCAGAACTACGAGCAGTACTTC.

The chain employs TRBV11-2 and TRBJ2-7; 7 nucleotides line up with TRBD1. Germline V gene sequence: CDR1 SGHAT, CDR2 FQNNGV. V gave up 5 bases and J gave up 4 bases; unmatched junction bases: 8. The CDR3 is made up of 14 amino acids. The CDR3 region is CASSPAQGMYEQYF. CDR3 sequence (DNA): TGTGCCAGCAGCCCTGCACAGGGGATGTACGAGCAGTACTTC.

This chain joins TRBV28 and TRBJ1-5; D not resolved. The CDR3 contains 13 residues. The germline V gene encodes CDR1 MDHEN and CDR2 SYDVKM. V dropped 5 bases and J dropped 0 bases, with 5 bases sitting between them. CDR3 bases: TGTGCCAGCAGTCGGGATAGCAATCAGCCCCAGCATTTT. Translation: CASSRDSNQPQHF. The whole variable domain, remainder taken from reference TRBV28 and TRBJ1-5, is DVKVTQSSRYLVKRTGEKVFLECVQDMDHENMFWYRQDPGLGLRLIYFSYDVKMKEKGDIPEGYSVSREKKERFSLILESASTNQTSMYLCASSRDSNQPQHFGDGTRLSIL.

The genes are TRBV7-9 and TRBJ2-7; D perhaps matches TRBD2 (5 bases). The germline V and J ends were trimmed by 8 bases and 2 bases, with 19 bases remaining between them. Germline loops: CDR1 SEHNR, CDR2 FQNEAQ (reference sequence). The length of the CDR3 is 15 residues. CDR3 loop: CASLRFVDGTYEQYF. CDR3 bases: TGTGCCAGCCTCCGGTTCGTGGACGGGACCTACGAGCAGTACTTC.

V and J are TRBV18 and TRBJ1-2; perhaps TRBD1 as D (6 bases). Trimming left V 3 bases short and J 8 bases short, with 13 bases between. Germline-derived CDR1 and CDR2 are KGHSH and LQKENI. The CDR3 consists of 13 residues. CDR3 nucleotide sequence: TGTGCCAGCTCACCGTCGGACAGTCGGGGCTACACCTTC. It specifies CASSPSDSRGYTF.

This clone was picked up a small number of times. One junction end disagrees with the germline gene, perhaps due to a read error. The chain recombines TRBV5-3 with TRBJ2-3, with unresolved D. TRBV5-3 is reported as an ORF; its role is uncertain. This CDR3 is built from 10 residues. The DNA of the CDR3 is TGTGCCAGAAGCCAACCTTACGGGTTTTTT. Its protein is CARSQPYGFF.